This TCR beta chain was recorded in a study of blood T cells in healthy people across ages. Turning to this clonotype: Its antigen remains unknown.

This CDR3 region has 11 residues. V lost 10 bases to trimming and J lost 9 bases, with 15 bases between them. Germline CDR1 is MNHEY and CDR2 is SMNVEV (reference sequence). General study findings and limits: Both naive CD4+ cell counts and diversity were greater in long-lived donors than in aged donors. A strong correlation was found between TCR beta diversity and the percentage of naive T cells.

Primed by a sample-barcoded 5' primer and a J-beta primer mix, a second PCR proceeded for 7 to 11 cycles. Researchers report that a template-switch adaptor with 12 random nucleotides tagged each cDNA molecule. TCRdb used MiXCR to reprocess the 5' RACE reads, holding one entry per CDR3 protein. In the table there are under 850,000 distinct CDR3 sequences, approximately 35% of which are singletons. The sequenced sample was blood. The V and J genes are TRBV27 and TRBJ1-1; D is unclear. The sequence came from a man aged 18-30 years in good health. The CDR3: CATITPLKAFF. CDR3 in DNA: TGTGCCACTATAACCCCCCTAAAAGCTTTCTTT.